Listed below are T cell receptor beta chains from one sample, sequenced in a study of CD8 T cells in ankylosing spondylitis. TCRdb redid the calling of the 5' RACE reads with MiXCR, one entry per CDR3 protein. The sample contains around 90,000 distinct CDR3 sequences, around 26% of which appear only once. Sequenced sample: blood, either unsorted or a sorted T cell fraction (not recorded which). The receptors come from a male donor with ankylosing spondylitis or in good health (not recorded which). CDR3s include the opening cysteine and the closing phenylalanine or tryptophan. D genes are given only for firm matches. Size is omitted from some rows. Given values are once, few, many or a class for expanded clones.

J	size	D	V	DNA	CDR3
TRBJ2-3	-	-	TRBV20-1	TGCAGTGCTAGTTTTTGGAATACGCAGTATTTT	CSASFWNTQYF
TRBJ1-5	few	-	TRBV20-1	TGCAGTGCTAGCAAAGGGAGGGATCAGCCCCAGCATTTT	CSASKGRDQPQHF
TRBJ2-1	few	TRBD2	TRBV5-6	TGTGCCAGCAGCTTGTTCGGGACTAGCGGGAGGGTTTCCTACAATGAGCAGTTCTTC	CASSLFGTSGRVSYNEQFF
TRBJ1-5	-	-	TRBV29-1	TGCAGCGCCCTATTATGGAATTCCAATCAGCCCCAGCATTTT	CSALLWNSNQPQHF
TRBJ2-1	many	TRBD2	TRBV20-1	TGCAGTGCTAAAAACCTGGAGCGGGACTACAATGAGCAGTTCTTC	CSAKNLERDYNEQFF
TRBJ2-2	few	-	TRBV6-5	TGTGCCAGCAGTTACGGGGACGCCGCGGGCACCGGGGAGCTGTTTTTT	CASSYGDAAGTGELFF
TRBJ2-1	-	-	TRBV7-2	TGTGCCAGCAGCTTAGAGCCCGTGGGGGCAAAGCAGTTCTTC	CASSLEPVGAKQFF
TRBJ2-5	few	-	TRBV29-1	TGCAGCGTTGAAGGGGAGACATCGGGAAGGACCCAGTACTTC	CSVEGETSGRTQYF
TRBJ2-6	-	-	TRBV7-9	TGTGCCAGCACCGATTCCGGGTCTGGGGCCAACGTCCTGACTTTC	CASTDSGSGANVLTF
TRBJ2-6	many	-	TRBV29-1	TGCAGCGTTGATCCAGAGGGTTCTGGGGCCAACGTCCTGACTTTC	CSVDPEGSGANVLTF
TRBJ1-1	-	-	TRBV6-6	TGTGCCAGCAGTTACTCAGGGTTTGAAGCTTTCTTT	CASSYSGFEAFF
TRBJ2-1	many	-	TRBV4-1	TGCGCCAGCAGCCAAGTCGATCTCGGTTTTACCTACAATGAGCAGTTCTTC	CASSQVDLGFTYNEQFF
TRBJ1-1	-	TRBD1	TRBV18	TGTGCCAGCTCACCAAGAGGACAGGGGTCGAACACTGAAGCTTTCTTT	CASSPRGQGSNTEAFF
TRBJ2-2	-	-	TRBV20-1	TGCAGTGCTAGAGAGATCTGGGAGCGGAACACCGGGGAGCTGTTTTTT	CSAREIWERNTGELFF
TRBJ2-3	-	-	TRBV20-1	TGCAGTGCTAGAATAGGCGCCGATACGCAGTATTTT	CSARIGADTQYF
TRBJ1-5	many	-	TRBV5-6	TGTGCCAGCAGCTGGGGTTTGGACCCAACCGGTAGCAATCAGCCCCAGCATTTT	CASSWGLDPTGSNQPQHF
TRBJ2-3	-	TRBD2	TRBV5-1	TGCGCCAGCAGCGGAGCCTTAGCGGGGGGGATCACAGATACGCAGTATTTT	CASSGALAGGITDTQYF
TRBJ1-6	once	-	TRBV28	TGTGCCAGCAGGGGGGGGTTTCGGAATTCACCCCTCCACTTT	CASRGGFRNSPLHF
TRBJ1-3	-	-	TRBV18	TGTGCCAGCTCACCCGGGAAGGACTTCTCTGGAAACACCATATATTTT	CASSPGKDFSGNTIYF
TRBJ2-7	-	TRBD2	TRBV20-1	TGCAGTGGATCCCCCCCGGATAGCGGGAGGCGGGAGCAGTACTTC	CSGSPPDSGRREQYF
TRBJ2-3	-	-	TRBV7-9	TGTGCCAGCAGCTTAGCGCGTGTGCTAGCGCACACAGATACGCAGTATTTT	CASSLARVLAHTDTQYF
TRBJ1-3	few	-	TRBV12-3/TRBV12-4	TGTGCCAGCAGGGCTTACCGAGACACCATATATTTT	CASRAYRDTIYF
TRBJ1-5	many	TRBD1	TRBV20-1	TGCAGTGCTTATACAGGGGTTGTCAGCAATCAGCCCCAGCATTTT	CSAYTGVVSNQPQHF
TRBJ2-2	few	TRBD2	TRBV11-2	TGTGCCAGCAGCTTAGAGGCCGCGGGGGGTCTCCTCGGGGGGGAGCTGTTTTTT	CASSLEAAGGLLGGELFF
TRBJ2-1	-	-	TRBV20-1	TGCAGTGCTAGTCGAGACTACCCCAATGAGCAGTTCTTC	CSASRDYPNEQFF
TRBJ2-2	-	TRBD2	TRBV12-5	TGTGCTAGTGGTTTCCCGACTAGCGGGAGGGTCGTCGGGGAGCTGTTTTTT	CASGFPTSGRVVGELFF
TRBJ1-1	few	-	TRBV12-3/TRBV12-4	TGTGCCAGCAGTTTCGGAGGGATCATGAACACTGAAGCTTTCTTT	CASSFGGIMNTEAFF
TRBJ2-3	-	-	TRBV20-1	TGCAGTGCTAGAGAAGGCCCAGATACGCAGTATTTT	CSAREGPDTQYF
TRBJ2-1	-	TRBD1	TRBV15	TGTGCCACCAGCAGAGGGGGGACAGTCTCCTACAATGAGCAGTTCTTC	CATSRGGTVSYNEQFF
TRBJ2-7	many	TRBD2	TRBV7-6	TGTGCCAGCAGCTTAGTGGCTAGCGGAATGGGGGAGCAGTACTTC	CASSLVASGMGEQYF
TRBJ2-1	few	-	TRBV15	TGTGCCACCTCTACCCAGGGCCTCTGGCAGGTCGTGCAGTTCTTC	CATSTQGLWQVVQFF
TRBJ2-1	few	TRBD2	TRBV7-2	TGTGCCAGCAGGCGGACTAGCGGGGACAATGAGCAGTTCTTC	CASRRTSGDNEQFF
TRBJ1-4	-	-	TRBV5-6	TGTGCCAGCAGTTTCTATCGGACTGAGACTAATGAAAAACTGTTTTTT	CASSFYRTETNEKLFF
TRBJ2-7	few	-	TRBV5-1	TGCGCCAGCAGCTCAAACGCCTACGAGCAGTACTTC	CASSSNAYEQYF
TRBJ2-5	-	-	TRBV27	TGTGCCAGCCAGAAACCAGGACAAGAGACCCAGTACTTC	CASQKPGQETQYF
TRBJ2-2	many	-	TRBV20-1	TGCAGTGTCGAGGGGCGGAGGTACACCGGGGAGCTGTTTTTT	CSVEGRRYTGELFF
TRBJ2-5	-	-	TRBV5-8	TGTGCCAGCAGCTTCCGTCTTAAGACCCAGTACTTC	CASSFRLKTQYF
TRBJ2-3	few	TRBD2	TRBV20-1	TGCAGTGCTAGTTTAGCGGGAGCAGATACGCAGTATTTT	CSASLAGADTQYF
TRBJ2-7	few	-	TRBV12-3/TRBV12-4	TGTGCCAGCAGTTTAGACAGTTCCACCTACTACGAGCAGTACTTC	CASSLDSSTYYEQYF
TRBJ2-1	-	TRBD2	TRBV9	TGTGCCAGCAGCCTACGGACTAGCGGGAGGGAGCAGTTCTTC	CASSLRTSGREQFF
TRBJ2-3	-	-	TRBV5-1	TGCGCCAGCAGCTTGGAATCTCGAATCACAGATACGCAGTATTTT	CASSLESRITDTQYF
TRBJ1-4	few	-	TRBV4-2	TGTGCCAGCAGCGCGCGCAGGGGTGAAAAACTGTTTTTT	CASSARRGEKLFF
TRBJ1-1	few	-	TRBV10-3	TGTGCCATCAGTGAGAGAGGGGGGTCGACGGGTGCTGAAGCTTTCTTT	CAISERGGSTGAEAFF
TRBJ2-7	-	-	TRBV5-1	TGCGCCAGCAGCTTGGTGGGGGGTGAGCAGTACTTC	CASSLVGGEQYF
TRBJ1-1	-	TRBD1	TRBV15	TGTGCCACCAGCAGTGGGACAGGGGTTTACACTGAAGCTTTCTTT	CATSSGTGVYTEAFF
TRBJ2-1	-	-	TRBV20-1	TGCAGTGCTATCGGACTATTCTCCTACAATGAGCAGTTCTTC	CSAIGLFSYNEQFF
TRBJ2-5	few	TRBD1	TRBV5-1	TGCGCCAGCAGCTTGTTCGGGACAGGGAAGGAGACCCAGTACTTC	CASSLFGTGKETQYF
TRBJ1-3	-	-	TRBV6-1	TGTGCCAGCAGTGTAAGCTCTGGAAACACCATATATTTT	CASSVSSGNTIYF
TRBJ2-1	-	-	TRBV7-1	TGTGCCAGCAGCTCCCAGAGGGGTGACAACTACAATGAGCAGTTCTTC	CASSSQRGDNYNEQFF
TRBJ1-5	-	-	TRBV7-9	TGTGCCAGCAGCTTAGTCTCTCCTTATAGCAATCAGCCCCAGCATTTT	CASSLVSPYSNQPQHF
TRBJ2-7	few	TRBD1	TRBV5-1	TGCGCCAGCAGTGGGACAGGGGAGTCCGAGCAGTACTTC	CASSGTGESEQYF
TRBJ1-2	-	-	TRBV7-9	TGTGCCAGCAGCCAATTGCGGTCCAGTGCCTATGGCTACACCTTC	CASSQLRSSAYGYTF
TRBJ2-3	-	TRBD1	TRBV5-1	TGCGCCAGCAGCTCCGGGAGGGACAGGGGTACAGATACGCAGTATTTT	CASSSGRDRGTDTQYF
TRBJ1-5	few	-	TRBV6-1	TGTGCCAGCAGTGAAACCTGGCTAGGGCCCCAGCATTTT	CASSETWLGPQHF
TRBJ1-3	-	-	TRBV5-1	TGCGCCAGCAGCGAGGGACCTGGAAACACCATATATTTT	CASSEGPGNTIYF
TRBJ1-2	many	-	TRBV5-1	TGCGCCAGCAGCTTGGAGGCAGGCGTATATGGCTACACCTTC	CASSLEAGVYGYTF
TRBJ1-2	-	-	TRBV12-3/TRBV12-4	TGTGCCAGCGGCCCGTTCCCCAACTTAAAGGACTATGGCTACACCTTC	CASGPFPNLKDYGYTF
TRBJ2-3	-	-	TRBV10-1	TGCGCCAGCAGTGAGTCGACTCTCGGCTCCCCGCAACGTTTGAATACGCAGTATTTT	CASSESTLGSPQRLNTQYF
TRBJ1-4	-	-	TRBV12-3/TRBV12-4	TGTGCCAGCAGTTTGAGGGATCTCAGGGAAAAACTGTTTTTT	CASSLRDLREKLFF
TRBJ2-7	-	-	TRBV29-1	TGCAGCGTTGTCGGTCTCTCCTACGAGCAGTACTTC	CSVVGLSYEQYF